The entry below gives a single T cell receptor (beta chain) sequence along with its context. The target antigen is unknown. Germline V CDR1 and CDR2: MNHEY, SMNVEV (reference sequence). V dropped 10 bases and J dropped 3 bases, with 19 bases sitting between them. The CDR3 covers 14 residues. Every immunoSEQ plate was one replicate of a subset's evenly spread DNA. Using approximately 200 ng DNA, roughly 33,000 T cell genomes, the sorted-subset replicate PCRs were run. Sequencing used immunoSEQ multiplex PCR; TCRdb keeps in-frame clones, though not all of them. This sample yields roughly 590,000 clones, of which roughly 96% are seen a single time; less than 0.13% belongs to the top ten. The sample is drawn from a study of shared clonotypes between healthy human individuals. It was CD45RO-negative cells, positively selected for CCR7, that made up naive CD8 cells, with terminally differentiated effector memory CD45RA+ cells excluded.

General study results and limits: Larger estimated richness was generally seen in naive subsets than in memory subsets. With several donors compared, roughly 5% of naive CD4 clonotypes were shared.

The sequenced sample consisted of naive CD8+ T cells sorted from blood. The TCR sequence derives from a young woman in good health. The J gene is TRBJ2-7, the V gene TRBV27, with D unresolved. CDR3 nucleotide sequence: TGTGCCACCTCCCCCGGCTCGTCGCACTACGAGCAGTACTTC. This encodes CATSPGSSHYEQYF.